This TCR beta chain is from a study of CD8 T cells in ankylosing spondylitis. General observations from the study: CD8+ cells made up the disease-linked clones, which were relatively rare in peripheral blood. Disease-associated clones were reportedly significantly overrepresented in matched ankylosing spondylitis synovial fluid. There was a TCR beta motif, made of several highly homologous variants, that appeared characteristic of ankylosing spondylitis blood.

The CDR3 sequence is 14 residues long. V was clipped by 3 bases and J by 8 bases, with 16 bases between them. Researchers built TCR beta libraries using quantitative 5'-RACE with molecular barcodes. TCRdb reprocessed the 5' RACE reads with MiXCR, giving one entry per CDR3 protein. Of approximately 340,000 distinct CDR3 sequences detected, 14% to 15% appear once; the ten largest clones hold roughly 1.1%. This clonotype was found many times. Antigen unknown. The rearrangement joins TRBV12-3 or TRBV12-4 to TRBJ1-1; D call uncertain. The specimen was blood, either unsorted or a sorted T cell fraction (not recorded which). This TCR derives from a male donor with ankylosing spondylitis or in good health (not recorded which). CDR3 sequence (DNA): TGTGCCAGCAGTTTGAGGCAGGCCCTCCAGGAAGCTTTCTTT. Amino acid sequence: CASSLRQALQEAFF.